This TCR beta chain was sequenced during a study of blood T cell repertoires in COVID-19. Study at large: The United States, Italy and Spain supplied acute and convalescent COVID-19 samples. Nucleic acid was either cDNA or gDNA, and it came from T cells, B-cell-depleted T cells, or PBMCs.

The sample holds a few counts of this clone. The V and J ends lost 6 bases and 1 base respectively, with 15 bases between them. Per the germline V gene, CDR1 is SQVTM and CDR2 is ANQGSEA. CDR3 size: 14 residues. Under the authors' procedure: Counts of nucleated cells, estimated from reference gene primer amplification, were obtained. Using immunoSEQ multiplex PCR, the repertoire was profiled, and TCRdb retains in-frame clones only, with some absent. From that table come the V and J calls and clone size; the DNA was used to work out D and trimming. The data hold some 140,000 clones, with roughly 85% observed a single time.

The rearrangement joins TRBV29-1 to TRBJ2-5, with a tentative D call TRBD2 (5 bases). This clonotype was obtained from a man between 60 and 75 years old with acute or convalescent COVID-19. What was sequenced was peripheral blood. Here the CDR3 reads CSVRWLATQETQYF. DNA of the CDR3: TGCAGCGTCCGGTGGCTAGCCACCCAAGAGACCCAGTACTTC.